Detailed here is one TCR beta chain. This clone's antigen is unknown. Base qualities are not recorded, but no much larger clone differs from it by a single base. TCRbeta CDR3 regions were amplified from genomic DNA using the immunoSEQ Assay, a bias-controlled multiplex PCR. Processing in the source paper ran as follows. The number of nucleated cells in each sample was estimated from the amplification of reference gene primers within the assay. Sequence reads were collapsed and filtered to measure the absolute abundance of every unique TCRbeta CDR3 rearrangement. For each sample, productive Simpson clonality was calculated as the square root of Simpson's diversity index across productive rearrangements. TCRdb's version of the immuneACCESS table is confined to in-frame rearrangements and falls short of the full clone set. An unresolved V gene accounts for under half of the shortfall where checked; the remainder is of unknown origin. V and J calls and clone size are those listed in that table; D and trimming were worked out from the DNA. Recorded for this sample are about 300,000 clones; 70% to 90% of them occurred a single time. Around 2.2% of the sample is taken by the ten largest.

This sample is part of a study of blood T cell repertoires in COVID-19 (dated by TCRdb to 2018 to 2020). For context, the study as a whole: Samples from collaborators originated in the United States, Italy and Spain and spanned both the acute and convalescent phases of COVID-19. Samples came from the ongoing ImmuneRACE study (first 160 participants) plus 1,254 subjects from 6 global collaborators. The repertoires were released in a freely available public database intended as a resource for research on the immune response to SARS-CoV-2. Sample metadata almost always included a de-identified subject ID, COVID-19 status, age in years and sex. Where available, HLA class I and class II types were obtained from metadata supplied by the sample provider rather than from assay-based typing. The prospective study material was composed of cDNA or gDNA derived from T cells, B-cell-depleted T cells, or PBMCs. Subjects who had been exposed to COVID-19, were actively infected with it, or had recovered from it provided the deeply sampled blood TCRbeta repertoires that made up the dataset. Overall results and qualifications from the work: Clinical and demographic metadata were provided uncurated, with the amount varying by source and participant.

Including the terminal cysteine and phenylalanine, the CDR3 comprises 18 residues. The entry retains the CDR3 DNA only, 54 bases that are in frame from base 1. Cut back by 3 bases and 0 bases, the V and J ends lie 17 bases apart. Reading the germline V gene gives CDR1 KGHSH and CDR2 LQKENI. In the prospective study, participants were about 18 to 95 years old, resided in about two dozen geographic areas of the United States, and were enrolled through a virtual design. In the prospective study, participants were assigned to cohorts based on the clinical history participants reported in a screening survey and a study questionnaire. Recovered participants in ImmuneRACE Cohort 3 were defined by two consecutive negative NP/OP PCR tests, clearance by a healthcare professional, or resolution of symptoms. In the prospective study, whole blood, serum and a nasopharyngeal or oropharyngeal swab were collected from each participant by mobile phlebotomists. Additional blood draws and questionnaires over an approximately two-month period could optionally be provided by prospective study participants. Before DNA extraction, blood samples from the prospective study were shipped at room temperature or frozen.

This TCR was recovered from a young man who had recovered from COVID-19. Material: PBMCs or T cells enriched from blood (not recorded which). The sequence joins TRBV18 to TRBJ1-4; the D gene identity is not certain. The DNA reads as follows: TGTGCCAGCTCACCGAGGCCGTCCGAAGGAACAACTAATGAAAAACTGTTTTTT. This gives the protein CASSPRPSEGTTNEKLFF.